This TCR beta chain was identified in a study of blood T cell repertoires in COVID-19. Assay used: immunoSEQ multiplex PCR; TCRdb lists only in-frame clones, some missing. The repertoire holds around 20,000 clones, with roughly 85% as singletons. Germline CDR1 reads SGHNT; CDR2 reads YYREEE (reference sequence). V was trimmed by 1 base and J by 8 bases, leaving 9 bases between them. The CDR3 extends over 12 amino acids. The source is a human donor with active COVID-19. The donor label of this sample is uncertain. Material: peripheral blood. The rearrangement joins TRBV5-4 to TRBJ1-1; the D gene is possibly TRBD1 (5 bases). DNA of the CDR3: TGTGCCAGCAGCTTGCTTCAGGGCGAAGCTTTCTTT. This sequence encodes CASSLLQGEAFF.